A selection of T cell receptor beta chains follows, all from one sample in a study of a mutant IDH1 vaccine in newly diagnosed glioma. The method was immunoSEQ multiplex PCR; TCRdb's version includes in-frame clones alone and lacks a portion of them. Of tens of thousands of clones detected, roughly 76% appear once; the ten largest clones hold 5% to 6.5%. Their cognate antigens are unknown. Material: PBMCs, obtained from a glioma patient whose treatment included an IDH1 peptide vaccine. Receptors were obtained from a man in his forties with glioma. Each CDR3 is given with its conserved first and last residue. The order of the fields is J gene, D gene, V gene, clone size, CDR3 DNA, CDR3 protein. D genes are given only for firm matches. The size field is filled for only some rows; it gives once, few, many or a size class.

J: TRBJ2-7; D: -; V: TRBV19; size: -; DNA: TGTGCCAGTAGACTGGCAGGGAATTCCTACGAGCAGTACTTC; CDR3: CASRLAGNSYEQYF
J: TRBJ2-5; D: TRBD2; V: TRBV4-2; size: -; DNA: TGTGCCAGCAGCCAAGATGAGACTAGCGGGAGGCCGTGGGAGACCCAGTACTTC; CDR3: CASSQDETSGRPWETQYF
J: TRBJ2-7; D: TRBD2; V: TRBV7-2; size: -; DNA: TGTGCCAGCAGCTTAGTCCGCGCGGGAGCGGGCGAGCAGTACTTC; CDR3: CASSLVRAGAGEQYF
J: TRBJ1-2; D: -; V: TRBV11-2; size: -; DNA: TGTGCCAGCAGCGGACAGACGCTAGTCTATGGCTACACCTTC; CDR3: CASSGQTLVYGYTF
J: TRBJ1-1; D: TRBD1; V: TRBV5-1; size: few; DNA: TGCGCCAGCCACCAGGGGGTAAAGGGGAAACGAGGCACTGAAGCTTTCTTT; CDR3: CASHQGVKGKRGTEAFF
J: TRBJ1-3; D: TRBD1; V: TRBV15; size: -; DNA: TGTGCCACCAGTAAGGGACAGGGGGCTATTAGCTCTGGAAACACCATATATTTT; CDR3: CATSKGQGAISSGNTIYF
J: TRBJ2-3; D: TRBD2; V: TRBV5-4; size: -; DNA: TGTGCCAGCAGCTTAGCGGGAGGAGGTGGAGATACGCAGTATTTT; CDR3: CASSLAGGGGDTQYF
J: TRBJ1-5; D: -; V: TRBV21-1; size: few; DNA: TGTGCCAGCAGCAAAGATAGGGGGCTTGGGCTGAATCAGCCCCAGCATTTT; CDR3: CASSKDRGLGLNQPQHF
J: TRBJ2-1; D: -; V: TRBV4-2; size: -; DNA: TGTGCCAGCAGCCACCCTAGCGACCCCCCTAGCTCCTACAATGAGCAGTTCTTC; CDR3: CASSHPSDPPSSYNEQFF
J: TRBJ1-1; D: -; V: TRBV6-6; size: -; DNA: TGTGCCAGCAGTTACAGCGGTGAAGCTTTCTTT; CDR3: CASSYSGEAFF
J: TRBJ1-1; D: -; V: TRBV18; size: -; DNA: TGTGCCAGCTCACCAGGCTTTGGGAGCACTGAAGCTTTCTTT; CDR3: CASSPGFGSTEAFF
J: TRBJ2-1; D: TRBD2; V: TRBV5-6; size: -; DNA: TGTGCCAGCAGCCTAGCGGGGGTGTCCTACAATGAGCAGTTCTTC; CDR3: CASSLAGVSYNEQFF
J: TRBJ2-2; D: TRBD1; V: TRBV11-2; size: -; DNA: TGTGCCAGCAGCCCCGGGACAGTGAACACCGGGGAGCTGTTTTTT; CDR3: CASSPGTVNTGELFF
J: TRBJ2-1; D: TRBD2; V: TRBV29-1; size: once; DNA: TGCAGCGTTATCCTAGCGGGAGGGCGCGATGAGCAGTTCTTC; CDR3: CSVILAGGRDEQFF
J: TRBJ1-2; D: -; V: TRBV5-6; size: -; DNA: TGTGCCAGCATTAGTCCCCGGTCCGGGACCTATGGCTACACCTTC; CDR3: CASISPRSGTYGYTF
J: TRBJ1-4; D: -; V: TRBV5-1; size: -; DNA: TGCGCCAGCAGCTTGATTGGGGCGGAGGGCGAAAAACTGTTTTTT; CDR3: CASSLIGAEGEKLFF
J: TRBJ2-1; D: -; V: TRBV27; size: -; DNA: TGTGCCAGCAGTTTAAAGGGGGGCCTAGGAAATGAGCAGTTCTTC; CDR3: CASSLKGGLGNEQFF
J: TRBJ1-4; D: -; V: TRBV14; size: -; DNA: TGTGCCAGCAGCCCAGGGGTCAGGGAAGAAAAACTGTTTTTT; CDR3: CASSPGVREEKLFF
J: TRBJ2-1; D: TRBD1; V: TRBV9; size: -; DNA: TGTGCCAGCAGCGTAGACCTAGGGACAGTCTACAATGAGCAGTTCTTC; CDR3: CASSVDLGTVYNEQFF
J: TRBJ2-7; D: TRBD2; V: TRBV27; size: once; DNA: TGTGCCAGCAGTCCGTTACTAGCGGGAGGGCCCAACGAGCAGTACTTC; CDR3: CASSPLLAGGPNEQYF
J: TRBJ1-2; D: -; V: TRBV7-2; size: -; DNA: TGTGCCAGCAGCTTAAGCAGGATGTTCTATGGCTACACCTTC; CDR3: CASSLSRMFYGYTF